These T cell receptor beta chains were read from a single sample in a study of blood T cell repertoires in COVID-19. Data came from immunoSEQ multiplex PCR; TCRdb stores just in-frame clones and leaves some out. The sample has 400,000 to 550,000 clones, 80% to 90% seen once. Material: peripheral blood. These receptors all come from a woman in her twenties or thirties with acute or convalescent COVID-19. CDR3s include the opening cysteine and the closing phenylalanine or tryptophan. Fields, in order: CDR3 DNA, CDR3 protein, D gene, clone size, J gene, V gene. A D gene is named only where the DNA matches it firmly. Clone size is not always given. Where it is, it says once, few, many or a class for expanded clones.

TGTGCCAGCAGCCGGACGGACTATAATGAAAAACTGTTTTTT,CASSRTDYNEKLFF,.,once,TRBJ1-4,TRBV7-8
TGCGCCACCTCATGGTGGGAGGGATGGGCCCTTAACACTGAAGCTTTCTTT,CATSWWEGWALNTEAFF,.,.,TRBJ1-1,TRBV10-1
TGTGCCAGTAGTTCCCCAGCAGGGGCAAAAAAACTGTTTTTT,CASSSPAGAKKLFF,.,.,TRBJ1-4,TRBV19
TGTGCCAGTAGCCGATCACAGCTTTCGAACACTGAAGCTTTCTTT,CASSRSQLSNTEAFF,.,.,TRBJ1-1,TRBV19
TGTGCCAGCAGCTTAGAGGGGGTAACCCGGCCCCAGCATTTT,CASSLEGVTRPQHF,.,.,TRBJ1-5,TRBV7-9
TGTGCCAGCAGTTTACTGGGACAACAGCATTCTAACTATGGCTACACCTTC,CASSLLGQQHSNYGYTF,.,.,TRBJ1-2,TRBV27
TGTGCCAGCAGTAGGCAGGGGAACACTGAAGCTTTCTTT,CASSRQGNTEAFF,.,.,TRBJ1-1,TRBV2
TGTGCCACCAGCGGGACTGATAGCACAGATACGCAGTATTTT,CATSGTDSTDTQYF,.,once,TRBJ2-3,TRBV15
TGTGCCAGCAGCCAAGGTCCAGCGGGGGCTTTCACCGGGGAGCTGTTTTTT,CASSQGPAGAFTGELFF,TRBD2,.,TRBJ2-2,TRBV3-1/TRBV3-2
TGCAGCGTTGTTACAGGGGCTGAAGCTTTCTTT,CSVVTGAEAFF,TRBD1,.,TRBJ1-1,TRBV29-1
TGCGCCAGCAGCTTGTCCCCGGACAGCTTACTTCAGTTT,CASSLSPDSLLQF,.,many,TRBJ1-5,TRBV5-1
TGTGCCAGCAGCGTAGGTCCTAGCGGGGGCCCCATCAATGAGCAGTTCTTC,CASSVGPSGGPINEQFF,TRBD2,.,TRBJ2-1,TRBV9
TGTGCCAGCAGCTTAGGAGCCGTGGATTCACCCCTCCACTTT,CASSLGAVDSPLHF,.,.,TRBJ1-6,TRBV11-3
TGTGCCAGCAGCTTGGTAGGTCAGGCTAACTATGGCTACACCTTC,CASSLVGQANYGYTF,.,few,TRBJ1-2,TRBV5-8
TGCAGTGCTCGTTCAGATACGCAGTATTTT,CSARSDTQYF,.,.,TRBJ2-3,TRBV20-1
TGTGCCATCAGGGGGGAGGACGACACTGAAGCTTTCTTT,CAIRGEDDTEAFF,.,.,TRBJ1-1,TRBV10-3
TGTGCCAGCAGTTTGAATCAGGCCGGCTACACCTTC,CASSLNQAGYTF,.,.,TRBJ1-2,TRBV12-3/TRBV12-4
TGTGCCAGCAGCTTAACAGGGGGCGTTCAGCCCCAGCATTTT,CASSLTGGVQPQHF,TRBD1,.,TRBJ1-5,TRBV28
TGCAGCGTCGATAAACTGAAAGGACAGGGGGCGGCGAACACTGAAGCTTTCTTT,CSVDKLKGQGAANTEAFF,TRBD1,.,TRBJ1-1,TRBV29-1
TGTGCCAGCAGCCAGCGCCTTTTTGGTGTCTACACCTTC,CASSQRLFGVYTF,.,.,TRBJ1-2,TRBV3-1/TRBV3-2
TGTGCCAGCAAACAGGGGGCAAATGAAAAACTGTTTTTT,CASKQGANEKLFF,TRBD1,once,TRBJ1-4,TRBV12-3/TRBV12-4
TGTGCCAGCGGACTAGGGAACACCGGGGAGCTGTTTTTT,CASGLGNTGELFF,TRBD2,.,TRBJ2-2,TRBV6-5
TGCAGCGTCGGGACAGGGGGAGCTAACACTGAAGCTTTCTTT,CSVGTGGANTEAFF,TRBD1,.,TRBJ1-1,TRBV29-1
TGTGCCAGCAGTGAACCAGGACAAAGACGCCCGTCGACTGAAGCTTTCTTT,CASSEPGQRRPSTEAFF,.,.,TRBJ1-1,TRBV2
TGTGCCAGCAGTGGCACTAGCGGGGGGTGGGACGAGCAGTACTTC,CASSGTSGGWDEQYF,TRBD2,.,TRBJ2-7,TRBV25-1
TGCGCCAGCAGCTTTGAGCCGGGAAACTCTGGAAACACCATATATTTT,CASSFEPGNSGNTIYF,.,.,TRBJ1-3,TRBV5-1
TGTCCAGGGGACAGGGTTTTCTACGAGCAGTACTTC,CPGDRVFYEQYF,TRBD1,.,TRBJ2-7,TRBV9
TGTGCCTGGGGGATAGGGGGCAGGGCTAATGGCTACACCTTC,CAWGIGGRANGYTF,TRBD1,.,TRBJ1-2,TRBV30
TGTGCCAGCAGTTACGGGGACATATCTTACGAGCAGTACTTC,CASSYGDISYEQYF,.,.,TRBJ2-7,TRBV6-5
TGTGCCAGCAGTTTGACAGCCAAAGAGACCCAGTACTTC,CASSLTAKETQYF,.,.,TRBJ2-5,TRBV28
TGTGCCAGCAGCCCAAGACCATGGACAGGGGGAGATACGCAGTATTTT,CASSPRPWTGGDTQYF,TRBD1,.,TRBJ2-3,TRBV13
TGTGCCACCAGCAGAGAAGGGGTATACGAGCAGTACTTC,CATSREGVYEQYF,.,.,TRBJ2-7,TRBV15
TGTGCCAGCAGCCTCGGACTAGGTGGCGAGCAGTTCTTC,CASSLGLGGEQFF,TRBD2,.,TRBJ2-1,TRBV13
TGCGCCAGCAGCACACACTACGAGCAGTACTTC,CASSTHYEQYF,.,.,TRBJ2-7,TRBV5-1
TGTGCCAGCAGTATATTGAGGACATTCTCTGAAGCTTTCTTT,CASSILRTFSEAFF,.,.,TRBJ1-1,TRBV28
TGTGCCAGCAGCCAAAAAGATAGGAGTAATTCACCCCTCCACTTT,CASSQKDRSNSPLHF,.,few,TRBJ1-6,TRBV4-2
TGTGCCAGCAGTTACGCTCCGGGACAGGGAAGGGGGCAGTTCTTC,CASSYAPGQGRGQFF,TRBD1,.,TRBJ2-1,TRBV7-9
TGCGCCAGCAGTGAGTCGGCGGGGGGGTACAATGAGCAGTTCTTC,CASSESAGGYNEQFF,TRBD2,.,TRBJ2-1,TRBV10-1
TGTGCCAGCAGGGGGGGACAGGGAAAAGGTACCCTCCACTTT,CASRGGQGKGTLHF,TRBD1,.,TRBJ1-6,TRBV6-5
TGTGCCAGCAGGCGGACAGGGTTTGGGGCCAACGTCCTGACTTTC,CASRRTGFGANVLTF,TRBD1,once,TRBJ2-6,TRBV27
TGTGCCAGCAGTGAAGTCACAGGGGGTGTCCCTGAAGCTTTCTTT,CASSEVTGGVPEAFF,TRBD1,.,TRBJ1-1,TRBV6-1
TGTGCCTCAACTACGTACAGGGGCAACACTGAAGCTTTCTTT,CASTTYRGNTEAFF,TRBD1,.,TRBJ1-1,TRBV6-5
TGTGCCACCTCCGGGACTAGCCCCCTTGGGGAGCAGTTCTTC,CATSGTSPLGEQFF,TRBD2,.,TRBJ2-1,TRBV24-1
TGCGCCAGCATGGGTGGGGGGACTACCGCGGGCGAGCAGTACTTC,CASMGGGTTAGEQYF,TRBD2,few,TRBJ2-7,TRBV5-1
TGTGCCTGGAGTGCCGCCTTGACACGAGGCTACACCTTC,CAWSAALTRGYTF,.,.,TRBJ1-2,TRBV30
TGTGCCAGCAGTCTTAATCTGGACAGGGCCTCCTACGAGCAGTACTTC,CASSLNLDRASYEQYF,TRBD1,.,TRBJ2-7,TRBV28
TGTGCCAGCAGCGCAAACGTCAGGGTTCGGGTGGAAGTCTACGAGCAGTACTTC,CASSANVRVRVEVYEQYF,.,.,TRBJ2-7,TRBV11-2
TGTGCCTGCGGGAGGGTCGCCCACTATGGCTACACCTTC,CACGRVAHYGYTF,.,.,TRBJ1-2,TRBV30
TGTGCCAGCAGGGAGGACGGATATTCACCCCTCCACTTT,CASREDGYSPLHF,.,.,TRBJ1-6,TRBV2
TGTGCCAGCAGCAAAGAGGGTAGCGGGGGGGACACAGATACGCAGTATTTT,CASSKEGSGGDTDTQYF,.,.,TRBJ2-3,TRBV21-1
TGTGCCAGCAGCTTGGATAGCTCCTATAATTCACCCCTCCACTTT,CASSLDSSYNSPLHF,.,.,TRBJ1-6,TRBV5-4
TGTGCCATGGGAAGGGGTGGTCTGACGTCCGGGGAGCTGTTTTTT,CAMGRGGLTSGELFF,.,.,TRBJ2-2,TRBV10-3
TGTGCCAGTACCACTTATACAGGGTCTAACACTGAAGCTTTCTTT,CASTTYTGSNTEAFF,.,.,TRBJ1-1,TRBV19
TGTGCCAGCAGCTTAGACCCCGGGACAGGGGTTGGTGGTGAGCAGTTCTTC,CASSLDPGTGVGGEQFF,TRBD1,.,TRBJ2-1,TRBV11-2
TGCGCCAGCAGGGCAGGGAACAGCAATCAGCCCCAGCATTTT,CASRAGNSNQPQHF,.,.,TRBJ1-5,TRBV10-2
TGTGCCAGCAGTTTAGCCCCGGCAGGCTCCTACAATGAGCAGTTCTTC,CASSLAPAGSYNEQFF,.,few,TRBJ2-1,TRBV27